This T cell receptor beta chain was identified during a study of Graves' ophthalmopathy and Graves' hyperthyroidism. Across the study: There was a collection of peripheral blood at initial diagnosis, before any treatment.

As the template, RNA transcripts were used to amplify TCR beta CDR3 regions. The first-round RT-PCR employed HTBI primers together with the Qiagen OneStep RT-PCR kit. A multiplex PCR was then performed as the second round. TCRdb independently ran MiXCR on the multiplex PCR reads; one entry per CDR3 protein. The sample comprises 500,000 to 700,000 distinct CDR3 sequences, 22% of which are singletons, and more than 5.5% rests with the top ten. Germline assignment: CDR1 MNHNS and CDR2 SASEGT. This CDR3 has 15 residues. V shed 7 bases and J shed 5 bases, with 17 bases lying between them. There are many counts of this clonotype. Certain patients, namely those with other autoimmune diseases, uncontrolled infections, pregnancy or lactation, were excluded. Clinical symptoms, serum thyroxine, TRAb, thyroid ultrasound and orbital computed tomography formed the basis of diagnosis.

The receptor's source is a woman aged 18-29 years with stable Graves' hyperthyroidism. Some clones in this sample may be carry-over from other donors' samples. V and J are TRBV6-1 and TRBJ2-2; perhaps TRBD2 as D (6 bases). Sequenced sample: peripheral blood. The CDR3 loop is CASTPISAGTGELFF. CDR3 in DNA: TGTGCCAGCACTCCAATTTCGGCGGGGACCGGGGAGCTGTTTTTT.